This passage covers 2 T cell receptor beta chains from one sample sequenced in a study of blood T cell repertoires in COVID-19. This table comes from immunoSEQ multiplex PCR, and its TCRdb copy is limited to in-frame clones, with some not included. Of roughly 140,000 clones listed, over 80% are singletons. The sample taken for sequencing was peripheral blood. The receptors shown here come from a woman in her forties or fifties with acute or convalescent COVID-19.

The chain employs TRBV9 and TRBJ2-1; maybe TRBD1 (6 bases). Trimming shortened V by 2 bases and J by 8 bases, and 17 bases separated the two germline ends. This CDR3 is built from 15 residues. CDR1 SGDLS and CDR2 YYNGEE come from the germline V gene. CDR3 region: CASSVLQGIGDEQFF. DNA of the CDR3: TGTGCCAGCAGCGTCCTTCAGGGGATCGGCGATGAGCAGTTCTTC.

The chain is built from TRBV2 and TRBJ1-1; TRBD1 aligns across 8 bases. Looked up from germline, CDR1 is SNHLY and CDR2 is FYNNEI. The V and J ends lost 6 bases and 4 bases, in that order; junction bases with no gene match: 10. The CDR3 is 15 amino acids. The CDR3 is CASSAIGQGFTEAFF. Written as DNA, the CDR3 is TGTGCCAGCAGCGCGATCGGACAGGGATTCACTGAAGCTTTCTTT.